These 18 T cell receptor beta chains were sequenced from one sample in a study of shared clonotypes between healthy human individuals. The table came from immunoSEQ multiplex PCR; TCRdb's copy has only in-frame clones and leaves some out. Seen here are 950,000 to 1,100,000 clones, approximately 80% observed once, and the top ten hold 0.55% to 0.7%. Sequencing was carried out using memory CD4+ T cells from PBMCs. Subset given: CD45RA-negative fraction. These receptors were collected from a man aged 18 to 29 in good health. Some clones in this sample may be carry-over from other donors' samples.

The genes are TRBV14 and TRBJ2-1; 11 positions agree with TRBD2. The CDR3 sequence is 15 residues long. Germline CDR1 and CDR2: SGHDN and FVKESK. V gave up 6 bases and J gave up 8 bases; unmatched junction bases: 9. CDR3: CASRTTSGSKDEQFF. The CDR3 DNA reads TGTGCCAGCAGAACAACTAGCGGGAGTAAGGATGAGCAGTTCTTC.

The table lists this clone with a count of one. The rearrangement links TRBV10-1 to TRBJ2-7; 8 positions match TRBD1. The germline V gene encodes CDR1 WNHNN and CDR2 SYGVQD (reference sequence). V lost 3 bases and J lost 6; bases outside the gene matches: 10. The CDR3 has 15 residues. The CDR3 region is CASSESPQGVIEQYF. The CDR3 DNA is TGCGCCAGCAGTGAATCCCCACAGGGGGTCATCGAGCAGTACTTC.

The rearrangement uses TRBV9 and TRBJ2-1; TRBD2 matches 12 bases. The length of the CDR3 is 18 residues. V dropped 4 bases and J dropped 6; count of bases not matched to a gene: 14. CDR1 is SGDLS and CDR2 is YYNGEE in the germline V gene. CDR3 nucleotides: TGTGCCAGCAGCCCATACCGACTAGCGGGAGTAAAGGGCAATGAGCAGTTCTTC. Its translation: CASSPYRLAGVKGNEQFF.

The chain joins TRBV28 to TRBJ2-1; a weak D match, TRBD2 (6 bases). The V end was cut by 4 bases, the J end by 6 bases, with 22 bases between. The CDR3 consists of 17 residues. Germline loops: CDR1 MDHEN, CDR2 SYDVKM. This CDR3 reads CASSSIRVASDFNEQFF. CDR3 DNA: TGTGCCAGCAGTTCGATCAGGGTGGCTAGCGATTTCAATGAGCAGTTCTTC.

This chain links TRBV30 with TRBJ2-3; D not resolved. Trimming removed 3 bases at V and 0 bases at J, with 7 bases between. In germline, CDR1 is GTSNPN, CDR2 SVGIG (reference sequence). The CDR3 extends over 13 amino acids. The CDR3: CAWSIASTDTQYF. CDR3 nucleotides: TGTGCCTGGAGCATAGCTAGCACAGATACGCAGTATTTT.

The V and J genes are TRBV4-3 and TRBJ1-4; D is possibly TRBD1 (5 bases). Germline CDR1 is LGHNA and CDR2 is YSLEER. The CDR3 covers 15 residues. The germline V and J ends were trimmed by 3 bases and 7 bases, with 15 bases remaining between them. In DNA, the CDR3 is TGCGCCAGCAGCCACGAATCAGGGAGGGGTGAAAAACTGTTTTTT. Protein product: CASSHESGRGEKLFF.

The chain has TRBV4-3 and TRBJ2-4; possible D gene TRBD2, 6 bases. The CDR3 covers 15 residues. The V end lost 1 base, the J end lost 9 bases, and 16 bases lay between the germline ends. Germline-derived CDR1 and CDR2 are LGHNA and YSLEER. In DNA, the CDR3 is TGCGCCAGCAGCCAAGGCCGGCAGGAGGGGAGCATTCAGTACTTC. Translated: CASSQGRQEGSIQYF.

About this clone itself: Just one base apart from a much larger clone, this may be a read error. Other DNA sequences within the sample encode an identical CDR3. V and J are TRBV28 and TRBJ2-7; the match to TRBD2 covers 8 bases. Germline V lookup: CDR1 MDHEN, CDR2 SYDVKM. The CDR3 extends over 13 amino acids. With V trimmed by 6 bases and J by 4 bases, 5 bases remained unmatched. The CDR3 DNA follows: TGTGCCAGCAGCTCTACTAGCGGATACGAGCAGTACTTC. It encodes CASSSTSGYEQYF. Full variable domain (rest looked up from reference TRBV28 and TRBJ2-7): DVKVTQSSRYLVKRTGEKVFLECVQDMDHENMFWYRQDPGLGLRLIYFSYDVKMKEKGDIPEGYSVSREKKERFSLILESASTNQTSMYLCASSSTSGYEQYFGPGTRLTVT.

The chain links TRBV2 to TRBJ1-2, with D perhaps TRBD1 (5 bases). The CDR3 covers 12 residues. The V gene lost 7 bases and the J gene lost 6 bases, with 12 bases spanning the gap. Germline CDR1 reads SNHLY; CDR2 reads FYNNEI. The CDR3 reads CASKGWGDGYTF. As DNA, the CDR3 is TGTGCCAGCAAGGGCTGGGGGGATGGCTACACCTTC.

The V gene is TRBV4-1, the J gene TRBJ2-1, with D possibly being TRBD2 (6 bases). Germline V lookup: CDR1 MGHRA, CDR2 YSYEKL. This CDR3 is 15 amino acids long. Trimming stripped 2 bases from V and 8 bases from J, with 16 bases between. CDR3 nucleotides: TGCGCCAGCAGCCAACCCCGGGACTTTTCCGATGAGCAGTTCTTC. This encodes CASSQPRDFSDEQFF.

This sequence joins TRBV7-8 and TRBJ2-7; the match to TRBD1 covers 8 bases. The CDR3 has 13 amino acids. Trimming cost V 5 bases and J 5 bases; bases outside gene matches: 5. Germline-derived CDR1 and CDR2 are SGHVS and FQNEAQ. The CDR3 is CASSQDRGDEQYF. Written as DNA, the CDR3 is TGTGCCAGCAGCCAAGACAGGGGCGACGAGCAGTACTTC. The full variable domain, completed using reference TRBV7-8 and TRBJ2-7, is GAGVSQSPRYKVAKRGQDVALRCDPISGHVSLFWYQQALGQGPEFLTYFQNEAQLDKSGLPSDRFFAERPEGSVSTLKIQRTQQEDSAVYLCASSQDRGDEQYFGPGTRLTVT.

This chain connects TRBV19 to TRBJ2-1, with D perhaps being TRBD1 or TRBD2 (5 bases each). This CDR3 comprises 16 residues. V was pared by 3 bases and J by 3 bases, with 15 bases between. Per germline, CDR1 LNHDA and CDR2 SQIVND (reference sequence). The CDR3 spells CASSMGSGRGYNEQFF. For the CDR3, the DNA is TGTGCCAGTAGTATGGGGTCGGGACGGGGCTACAATGAGCAGTTCTTC.

Turning to this clone: Other nucleotide sequences in the sample specify the same CDR3. V is TRBV5-1 and J is TRBJ2-1; D uncertain. Trimming removed 0 bases at V and 5 bases at J, with 6 bases between. The CDR3 sequence is 13 residues long. Per germline, CDR1 SGHRS and CDR2 YFSETQ. The CDR3 DNA is TGCGCCAGCAGCTTGGCCGTGAACAATGAGCAGTTCTTC. It is translated as CASSLAVNNEQFF.

The rearrangement joins TRBV9 to TRBJ2-1; the match to TRBD2 covers 13 bases. Germline V gene data show CDR1 as SGDLS and CDR2 as YYNGEE. This CDR3 is built from 17 residues. Losses at the gene ends were 4 bases for V and 2 bases for J; bases not matched to a gene: 6. The CDR3, as DNA: TGTGCCAGCAGCTTTCGGACTAGCGGGAGTGCCTACAATGAGCAGTTCTTC. Its translation: CASSFRTSGSAYNEQFF. Together with reference TRBV9 and TRBJ2-1, the CDR3 gives the full variable domain: DSGVTQTPKHLITATGQRVTLRCSPRSGDLSVYWYQQSLDQGLQFLIQYYNGEERAKGNILERFSAQQFPDLHSELNLSSLELGDSALYFCASSFRTSGSAYNEQFFGPGTRLTVL.

This clone has a handful of counts. This chain uses TRBV2 with TRBJ2-7; D ambiguous. Trimming pared 4 bases from V and 2 bases from J, leaving 12 bases between. Germline V gene data show CDR1 as SNHLY and CDR2 as FYNNEI. The CDR3 runs to 14 residues. CDR3 coding DNA: TGTGCCAGCAGTGTCCTAGTAATCCCCTACGAGCAGTACTTC. Its translation: CASSVLVIPYEQYF.

The rearrangement joins TRBV5-1 to TRBJ1-1; a possible D gene is TRBD1 (6 bases). Trimming stripped 3 bases from V and 1 base from J, with 13 bases between. This CDR3 spans 15 amino acids. Germline CDR1 SGHRS, CDR2 YFSETQ. CDR3: CASSSSGQRNTEAFF. The CDR3 region has the DNA TGCGCCAGCAGCTCCTCCGGACAGAGGAACACTGAAGCTTTCTTT. The full variable domain, with the rest looked up from reference TRBV5-1 and TRBJ1-1, is KAGVTQTPRYLIKTRGQQVTLSCSPISGHRSVSWYQQTPGQGLQFLFEYFSETQRNKGNFPGRFSGRQFSNSRSEMNVSTLELGDSALYLCASSSSGQRNTEAFFGQGTRLTVV.

V is TRBV10-3 and J is TRBJ2-3; possibly TRBD2 for D (5 bases). The CDR3 runs 16 residues. Trimming stripped 0 bases from V and 0 bases from J, with 10 bases between. Germline CDR1 is ENHRY and CDR2 is SYGVKD. This CDR3 is CAISESSGTSTDTQYF. The CDR3 region has the DNA TGTGCCATCAGTGAGTCGAGCGGAACTAGCACAGATACGCAGTATTTT.

V gene TRBV4-3 combines with J gene TRBJ2-5; 9 bases map to TRBD1. CDR3 size: 14 residues. Germline assignment: CDR1 LGHNA and CDR2 YSLEER. V shed 3 bases and J 4 bases; nucleotides not matched to a gene: 3. The CDR3 reads CASSHSTGGETQYF. The CDR3, as DNA: TGCGCCAGCAGCCACTCGACAGGGGGAGAGACCCAGTACTTC.